This paragraph covers one TCR beta chain sequence. This entry belongs to a study of blood T cell repertoires in COVID-19. In the study overall: Researchers got acute and convalescent COVID-19 samples from the United States, Italy and Spain. PBMCs, B-cell-depleted T cells, or T cells were the source of the cDNA or gDNA that made up the material.

Original handling: Reference gene primer amplification gave estimated nucleated cell counts. TCRdb's table, derived via immunoSEQ multiplex PCR, lists solely in-frame clones and lacks some. V, J and clone size derive from that table, while D and trimming were established from the DNA sequence. The sample lists hundreds of thousands of clones, 83% occurring once. Germline values: CDR1 LGHDT, CDR2 YNNKEL (reference sequence). V lost 5 bases, J lost 3 bases, and 3 bases stayed unmatched. The CDR3 covers 14 residues. The sequence was obtained from a woman aged 40 to 50 with active or convalescent COVID-19. J is TRBJ2-7 and V is TRBV3-1 (or the pseudogene TRBV3-2); 11 nucleotides align to TRBD2. Sequencing was carried out using peripheral blood. This CDR3 reads CASSRTSGYYEQYF. CDR3 nucleotide sequence: TGTGCCAGCAGCAGGACTAGCGGGTACTACGAGCAGTACTTC.